This T cell receptor beta chain was captured by sequencing in a study of cytomegalovirus exposure and HLA in healthy donors. In germline, CDR1 is SGHAT, CDR2 FQNNGV. This CDR3 is 13 amino acids long. V lost 1 base, J lost 3 bases, and 6 bases lay in between. It was with 60 Vbeta and 13 Jbeta primers that the PCR ran. Generated by immunoSEQ multiplex PCR, the TCRdb table keeps only in-frame clones and is missing some. The sample lists approximately 77,000 clones, nearly 80% seen once, with approximately 4.5% in the top ten. The source of this sequence is a man aged 35 to 55 in good health and CMV-seronegative. The source material was PBMCs. The chain combines TRBV11-2 with TRBJ1-1; D is undetermined. The CDR3, as DNA: TGTGCCAGCAGCTTAGCACTTTACACTGAAGCTTTCTTT. It is translated as CASSLALYTEAFF.